The 21 T cell receptor beta chains below all came from one sample that was sequenced in a study of T cell responses to AZD1222 COVID-19 vaccine. Clones were read by immunoSEQ multiplex PCR, and TCRdb kept only the in-frame ones, dropping some. The table has over 50,000 clones, approximately 80% seen once. Sample: peripheral blood, taken 28 days after the second AZD1222 dose. All receptors come from an adult who received the AZD1222 COVID-19 vaccine.

V gene TRBV5-1 combines with J gene TRBJ2-1, with 9 nucleotides matching TRBD1. J lost 7 bases, V lost 0 bases, and 5 bases had no gene match. CDR1 is SGHRS, CDR2 YFSETQ, per germline. The CDR3 consists of 15 residues. DNA of the CDR3: TGCGCCAGCAGCTTGGAACAGGGGGCCCGGAATGAGCAGTTCTTC. Translating gives CASSLEQGARNEQFF.

CDR3 nucleotide sequence: TGTGCCAGCAGCTTAACGGGGAACTCCTATAATTCACCCCTCCACTTT. It translates to CASSLTGNSYNSPLHF. J is TRBJ1-6 and V is TRBV7-2; D gene ambiguous. This CDR3 is built from 16 residues. V was clipped by 2 bases and J by 0 bases, with 8 bases between them. From germline, CDR1 is SGHTA and CDR2 FQGNSA.

CDR3 in amino acids: CASNAARQAAGNTIYF. The CDR3 DNA follows: TGTGCCAGTAACGCCGCCCGACAGGCAGCTGGAAACACCATATATTTT. The V and J genes are TRBV19 and TRBJ1-3, with D perhaps matching TRBD1 (6 bases). This CDR3 comprises 16 residues. V was shortened by 7 bases and J by 2 bases, with 18 bases between the two germline ends. Germline V lookup: CDR1 LNHDA, CDR2 SQIVND (reference sequence).

The rearrangement links TRBV7-2 to TRBJ1-6; perhaps TRBD1 as D (5 bases). CDR3 length equals 17 residues. Per the germline V gene, CDR1 is SGHTA and CDR2 is FQGNSA. Trimming cost V 4 bases and J 0 bases, with 13 bases left between them. CDR3 residues: CASSSSRGSSYNSPLHF. Here the CDR3 DNA reads TGTGCCAGCAGCTCTAGTAGGGGAAGCTCCTATAATTCACCCCTCCACTTT.

V usage is TRBV6-6 and J usage is TRBJ2-7; the D gene is possibly TRBD1 (6 bases). This CDR3 spans 15 amino acids. CDR1 MNHNY and CDR2 SVGAGI come from the germline V gene (reference sequence). Trimming left V 8 bases short and J 0 bases short, with 17 bases between. The CDR3 protein is CASAKAGASSYEQYV. The CDR3 DNA reads as TGTGCCAGCGCAAAAGCAGGGGCCTCCTCCTACGAGCAGTACGTC.

This chain joins TRBV10-3 and TRBJ2-2; tentative D call: TRBD1 (6 bases). The CDR3 length is 13 residues. CDR1 and CDR2 from the germline V gene are ENHRY and SYGVKD. Trimming took off 7 bases at V and 5 bases at J, with 11 bases between the two ends. The CDR3 DNA reads as TGTGCCATCAAGGGACATCAAACCGGGGAGCTGTTTTTT. Protein: CAIKGHQTGELFF.

This clone was seen a handful of times. The chain couples TRBV11-2 to TRBJ1-6; D is unclear. V dropped 6 bases and J dropped 0 bases, with 15 bases sitting between them. The CDR3 runs to 17 residues. Germline V CDR1 and CDR2: SGHAT, FQNNGV. The CDR3 loop is CASSDPAASSYNSPLHF. CDR3 in DNA: TGTGCCAGCAGTGACCCGGCAGCCAGCTCCTATAATTCACCCCTCCACTTT.

This clone has a handful of counts. The chain combines TRBV28 with TRBJ1-5, with TRBD1 identical over 7 bases. The germline CDR1 and CDR2 sequences are MDHEN and SYDVKM. The CDR3 runs to 14 residues. Losses at the gene ends were 5 bases for V and 6 bases for J; bases not matched to a gene: 7. CDR3 nucleotides: TGTGCCAGCAGTCTGAGACAGGGAAGTCAGCCCCAGCATTTT. Translation gives CASSLRQGSQPQHF.

This clone was observed a few times. The rearrangement uses TRBV7-9 and TRBJ2-2; D not resolved. CDR1 and CDR2 from the germline V gene are SEHNR and FQNEAQ (reference sequence). V lost 7 bases to trimming and J lost 7 bases, with 13 bases between them. The CDR3 runs to 13 residues. CDR3 coding DNA: TGTGCCAGCACCAGAAACGAGAACGGGGAGCTGTTTTTT. Translated: CASTRNENGELFF.

The chain couples TRBV30 to TRBJ2-3, with TRBD2 identical over 10 bases. The junction had 12 bases not matched to a gene; V was cut back by 5 bases and J by 1 base. Germline V lookup: CDR1 GTSNPN, CDR2 SVGIG (reference sequence). The CDR3 runs to 17 residues. This CDR3 reads CAWSSGASGRGTDTQYF. The CDR3 DNA reads as TGTGCCTGGTCATCCGGGGCTAGCGGGAGAGGCACAGATACGCAGTATTTT.

This clone is a singleton in its sample. This chain connects TRBV5-1 to TRBJ1-6; D perhaps matches TRBD1 (6 bases). Between the trimmed V and J ends, which lost 5 bases and 6 bases, there was a span of 12 bases. Germline-derived CDR1 and CDR2 are SGHRS and YFSETQ. The CDR3 extends over 14 amino acids. The CDR3 region is CASRDQGGNSPLHF. The CDR3 DNA sequence: TGCGCCAGCAGGGATCAAGGGGGTAATTCACCCCTCCACTTT.

V is TRBV6-2 or TRBV6-3 and J is TRBJ2-7; D gene ambiguous. Germline V gene lookup returns CDR1 MNHEY and CDR2 SVGEGT. Deletions cut 0 bases from V and 2 bases from J, with 14 bases between. The CDR3 length is 16 residues. CDR3 loop: CASSYSVFTEAYEQYF. The CDR3 bases are TGTGCCAGCAGTTACTCGGTCTTTACGGAAGCCTACGAGCAGTACTTC.

The CDR3 nucleotides are TGTGCCAGCAGCTTACTTACAGGGAATTCACCCCTCCACTTT. Translation gives CASSLLTGNSPLHF. V is TRBV11-2 and J is TRBJ1-6; the D gene is possibly TRBD1 (6 bases). Trimming took off 2 bases at V and 7 bases at J, with 9 bases between the two ends. The CDR3 is made up of 14 amino acids. Germline values: CDR1 SGHAT, CDR2 FQNNGV.

V and J are TRBV5-1 and TRBJ2-2; TRBD1 agrees at 7 bases. V was clipped by 4 bases and J by 6 bases; unmatched bases: 15. The germline gives CDR1 SGHRS, CDR2 YFSETQ. The CDR3 is 17 amino acids. CDR3 DNA: TGCGCCAGCAGCCCAAGGGACAGCCGAATGCTCCCCGGGGAGCTGTTTTTT. It encodes CASSPRDSRMLPGELFF.

The rearrangement uses TRBV11-3 and TRBJ2-5; TRBD2 agrees at 7 bases. The V and J ends lost 5 bases and 3 bases, in that order; junction bases with no gene match: 6. Germline V gives CDR1 SGHNT, CDR2 YENEEA. The CDR3 sequence is 14 residues long. CDR3 in DNA: TGTGCCAGCAGCGTGGGGGGGGTGGAAGAGACCCAGTACTTC. Its translation is CASSVGGVEETQYF.

The CDR3 protein is CASSELAGGPQETQYF. In DNA, the CDR3 is TGTGCCAGCAGTGAATTGGCGGGGGGGCCCCAAGAGACCCAGTACTTC. The genes are TRBV6-1 and TRBJ2-5, with 9 nucleotides matching TRBD2. CDR1 is MNHNS and CDR2 is SASEGT in the germline V gene. The CDR3 consists of 16 residues. V shed 2 bases, J shed 1 base, and the junction held 5 bases outside the gene matches.

The V gene is TRBV28, the J gene TRBJ1-3, with D possibly being TRBD1 (5 bases). CDR1 and CDR2 (germline): MDHEN, SYDVKM. V dropped 2 bases and J dropped 3 bases, with 8 bases sitting between them. CDR3 length: 14 amino acids. For the CDR3, the DNA is TGTGCCAGCAGTTTAGTGGGGGGTGGAAACACCATATATTTT. Translation: CASSLVGGGNTIYF.

The chain is built from TRBV5-1 and TRBJ1-1; D not resolved. Between the trimmed V and J ends, which lost 0 bases and 1 base, there was a span of 10 bases. The CDR3 totals 15 residues. CDR1 and CDR2 (germline): SGHRS, YFSETQ. The CDR3 is CASSLAGRSNTEAFF. The DNA of the CDR3 is TGCGCCAGCAGCTTGGCCGGGCGGTCGAACACTGAAGCTTTCTTT.

This rearrangement joins TRBV7-2 to TRBJ2-4; D might be TRBD2 (6 bases). The germline V and J ends were trimmed by 5 bases and 6 bases, with 17 bases remaining between them. From germline, CDR1 is SGHTA and CDR2 FQGNSA. CDR3 length equals 15 residues. The CDR3 DNA follows: TGTGCCAGCAGCCCCCGATGGGACGGGAGAAACATTCAGTACTTC. It specifies CASSPRWDGRNIQYF.

The chain has TRBV7-8 and TRBJ2-2, with 9 bases aligning to TRBD1. Germline V lookup: CDR1 SGHVS, CDR2 FQNEAQ. The V and J ends lost 5 bases and 5 bases, in that order; junction bases with no gene match: 6. The CDR3 is made up of 15 amino acids. This CDR3 reads CASSPGQGRTGELFF. As DNA, the CDR3 is TGTGCCAGCAGCCCGGGACAGGGAAGGACCGGGGAGCTGTTTTTT. Based on the CDR3 plus reference TRBV7-8 and TRBJ2-2, the full variable domain is GAGVSQSPRYKVAKRGQDVALRCDPISGHVSLFWYQQALGQGPEFLTYFQNEAQLDKSGLPSDRFFAERPEGSVSTLKIQRTQQEDSAVYLCASSPGQGRTGELFFGEGSRLTVL.

Comment on this clone: At one boundary the junction diverges from the germline segment, which might be a read error. V and J are TRBV27 and TRBJ1-5; unclear D gene. CDR1 is MNHEY and CDR2 is SMNVEV in the germline V gene (reference sequence). The CDR3 contains 16 residues. The CDR3, as DNA: TGTGCCAGCAGTCGCCAATCGCCGCCGAGCAATGAGCCCCAGCATTTT. Translating it yields CASSRQSPPSNEPQHF.